The 27 T cell receptor beta chains presented below share a single source sample, sequenced in a study of PD-L1 blockade in urothelial cancer. Sequencing was performed with immunoSEQ multiplex PCR; in TCRdb, only in-frame clones are kept and a portion is missing. The sample lists 70,000 to 100,000 clones, around 83% occurring once. Time point: pretreatment peripheral blood. Sequencing was performed on PBMCs, taken around atezolizumab (anti-PD-L1) treatment. The receptor source for this set is a man aged 55 to 70 with urothelial cancer.

The chain links TRBV7-2 to TRBJ2-1, with 8 positions matching TRBD2. Germline CDR1 SGHTA, CDR2 FQGNSA. J was trimmed by 0 bases and V by 5 bases; bases with no gene match: 12. The CDR3 sequence is 18 residues long. CDR3 nucleotides: TGTGCCAGCAGCCCTCGAATAGCGGGGACGAGCTCCTACAATGAGCAGTTCTTC. Protein product: CASSPRIAGTSSYNEQFF.

This clone was seen a few times. The rearrangement uses TRBV5-1 and TRBJ2-7; 7 positions agree with TRBD1. CDR3 length: 15 amino acids. The V and J ends lost 6 bases and 5 bases, in that order; junction bases with no gene match: 14. CDR1 is SGHRS, CDR2 YFSETQ, per germline. CDR3 sequence reads: CASTPSPTGINEQYF. The CDR3 nucleotides are TGCGCCAGCACCCCGTCACCGACAGGGATCAACGAGCAGTACTTC.

The CDR3 protein is CASSRGLAGLNEQFF. The DNA of the CDR3 is TGTGCCAGCAGTCGAGGACTAGCGGGACTCAATGAGCAGTTCTTC. The chain has TRBV9 and TRBJ2-1, with TRBD2 matching over 12 bases. CDR1 is SGDLS, CDR2 YYNGEE, per germline. The junction had 6 bases not matched to a gene; V was cut back by 5 bases and J by 6 bases. The CDR3 has 15 residues.

The gene calls are TRBV7-9 and TRBJ2-7, with 10 bases identical to TRBD2. CDR1 is SEHNR and CDR2 is FQNEAQ in the germline V gene (reference sequence). There are 15 residues in the CDR3. After removal of 3 bases from V and 6 bases from J, the junction contained 8 bases not matched to a gene. The CDR3 reads CASSLYGTSEPEQYF. CDR3 DNA sequence: TGTGCCAGCAGCTTGTATGGGACTAGCGAACCCGAGCAGTACTTC.

The V and J genes are TRBV28 and TRBJ1-2, with D perhaps matching TRBD1 (5 bases). Germline CDR1 reads MDHEN; CDR2 reads SYDVKM. Trimming took 4 bases from V and 1 from J, leaving 13 bases between them. The CDR3 has 15 residues. The CDR3 sequence: CASSSTGHLNYGYTF. The CDR3 DNA reads TGTGCCAGCAGTTCAACAGGCCATCTTAACTATGGCTACACCTTC.

The gene calls are TRBV14 and TRBJ1-1; 7 bases align to TRBD1. The CDR3 loop spans 14 amino acids. Germline-derived CDR1 and CDR2 are SGHDN and FVKESK. V shed 0 bases and J 10 bases; nucleotides not matched to a gene: 8. The CDR3 reads CASSQDIGGWRAFF. CDR3 nucleotides: TGTGCCAGCAGCCAAGATATAGGGGGCTGGAGAGCTTTCTTT.

The V call is TRBV5-1, the J call TRBJ1-1; D ambiguous. The V gene's germline CDR1 is SGHRS and CDR2 YFSETQ. This CDR3 has 12 residues. V lost 0 bases, J lost 7 bases, and 7 bases lay in between. CDR3 bases: TGCGCCAGCAGCTTGGGGGAGAGTGAAGCTTTCTTT. Translating gives CASSLGESEAFF.

Only a few counts were recorded for this clone. V and J are TRBV7-8 and TRBJ2-7; D possibly corresponds to TRBD2 (6 bases). The CDR3 extends over 14 amino acids. Germline V gene data show CDR1 as SGHVS and CDR2 as FQNEAQ. V was shortened by 1 base and J by 4 bases, with 11 bases between the two germline ends. This chain's CDR3 is CASSLGLAPYEQYF. CDR3 nucleotides: TGTGCCAGCAGCTTAGGGCTAGCGCCGTACGAGCAGTACTTC.

The CDR3 region is CASTPGQHNSPLHF. In nucleotides, the CDR3 is TGTGCCAGCACCCCGGGACAGCATAATTCACCCCTCCACTTT. V gene TRBV6-1 combines with J gene TRBJ1-6, with 7 bases matching TRBD1. The trim removed 7 bases at V and 5 bases at J, leaving 5 bases unmatched. The CDR3 contains 14 residues. CDR1 is MNHNS and CDR2 is SASEGT in the germline V gene.

Details on this clone: Other DNA sequences in the sample encode the same CDR3. The rearrangement joins TRBV2 to TRBJ2-5; a weak D match, TRBD1 (5 bases). Germline CDR1 reads SNHLY; CDR2 reads FYNNEI. This CDR3 is built from 14 residues. Trimming took 2 bases from V and 2 from J, leaving 9 bases between them. The CDR3 DNA is TGTGCCAGCAGTGAATCCAGGGTGCAAGAGACCCAGTACTTC. Its translation is CASSESRVQETQYF.

This clone was seen a handful of times. At one end the junction does not follow the germline gene, possibly because of a read error. In DNA form, the CDR3 reads TGTGCCAGCCCCGGGACAGGGGGGGACTTC. It codes for CASPGTGGDF. The chain links TRBV11-3 to TRBJ2-7; TRBD1 matches 11 bases. The germline gives CDR1 SGHNT, CDR2 YENEEA. The CDR3 runs 10 residues.

This clone was seen just once. Sequence at one end of the junction differs from germline and may be a read error. This chain links TRBV11-2 with TRBJ2-7; possibly TRBD2 for D (5 bases). Germline assignment: CDR1 SGHAT and CDR2 FQNNGV. The CDR3 has 13 residues. As DNA, the CDR3 is TGCGCCAGCAGCCAAAGAGTCCGGGGTGAGCAGTACTTC. It yields the protein CASSQRVRGEQYF.

The V and J genes are TRBV2 and TRBJ2-7, with 8 nucleotides matching TRBD2. Germline trimming cut 4 bases from V and 2 bases from J; bases unmatched to any gene: 7. Per germline, CDR1 SNHLY and CDR2 FYNNEI. This CDR3 is built from 15 residues. Written as DNA, the CDR3 is TGTGCCAGCAGTGCGGAGCGGGGGACAACCTACGAGCAGTACTTC. Protein sequence: CASSAERGTTYEQYF. The entire variable domain, with the rest obtained from reference TRBV2 and TRBJ2-7, is as follows: EPEVTQTPSHQVTQMGQEVILRCVPISNHLYFYWYRQILGQKVEFLVSFYNNEISEKSEIFDDQFSVERPDGSNFTLKIRSTKLEDSAMYFCASSAERGTTYEQYFGPGTRLTVT.

This clone has only a few counts. This chain joins TRBV7-2 and TRBJ2-2, with 8 nucleotides matching TRBD2. The V segment lost 1 base and the J segment 3 bases; nucleotides outside the gene matches: 4. The CDR3 sequence is 16 residues long. The V gene's germline CDR1 is SGHTA and CDR2 FQGNSA. In nucleotides, the CDR3 is TGTGCCAGCAGCTTAGTCAGCGGGAGTTACACCGGGGAGCTGTTTTTT. Translated: CASSLVSGSYTGELFF. The full variable domain, completed using reference TRBV7-2 and TRBJ2-2, is GAGVSQSPSNKVTEKGKDVELRCDPISGHTALYWYRQSLGQGLEFLIYFQGNSAPDKSGLPSDRFSAERTGGSVSTLTIQRTQQEDSAVYLCASSLVSGSYTGELFFGEGSRLTVL.

The V and J genes are TRBV4-3 and TRBJ2-3; 7 positions agree with TRBD2. CDR3 length: 17 residues. Germline V gene sequence: CDR1 LGHNA, CDR2 YSLEER. Losses at the gene ends were 0 bases for V and 2 bases for J; bases not matched to a gene: 8. In DNA, the CDR3 is TGCGCCAGCAGCCAAGATGAACAGCGGGGCTACACAGATACGCAGTATTTT. Protein: CASSQDEQRGYTDTQYF.

This clone was observed a few times. CDR3 region: CASTRQGAGYTF. The DNA for the CDR3 is TGTGCCAGTACCCGACAGGGGGCCGGCTACACCTTC. The gene calls are TRBV19 and TRBJ1-2; 10 bases fit TRBD1. Per germline, CDR1 LNHDA and CDR2 SQIVND (reference sequence). The CDR3 is made up of 12 amino acids. Losses at the gene ends were 7 bases for V and 8 bases for J; bases not matched to a gene: 4.

The J gene is TRBJ2-5, the V gene TRBV7-9, with D possibly being TRBD2 (6 bases). Germline V gives CDR1 SEHNR, CDR2 FQNEAQ (reference sequence). CDR3 length: 16 amino acids. Trimming took 5 bases from V and 6 from J, leaving 22 bases between them. The CDR3 coding sequence is TGTGCCAGCAGCCCGCGAGACACTGGGAGGCGACAGACCCAGTACTTC. Residues: CASSPRDTGRRQTQYF. Looking up the rest from reference TRBV7-9 and TRBJ2-5 gives the full variable domain: DTGVSQNPRHKITKRGQNVTFRCDPISEHNRLYWYRQTLGQGPEFLTYFQNEAQLEKSRLLSDRFSAERPKGSFSTLEIQRTEQGDSAMYLCASSPRDTGRRQTQYFGPGTRLLVL.

This clone was recorded a few times. The chain links TRBV30 to TRBJ1-4, with 7 bases matching TRBD1. Per the germline V gene, CDR1 is GTSNPN and CDR2 is SVGIG (reference sequence). The J segment lost 10 bases and the V segment lost 2 bases, leaving 10 bases of the junction unmatched. The CDR3 sequence is 14 residues long. The CDR3 spells CAWSPQPRQGKLFF. For the CDR3, the DNA is TGTGCCTGGAGTCCTCAACCTCGACAGGGAAAACTGTTTTTT.

The chain joins TRBV30 to TRBJ1-5, with D possibly TRBD1 on 6 matching bases. V was pared by 0 bases and J by 2 bases, with 14 bases between. The CDR3 covers 16 residues. Germline V gene data show CDR1 as GTSNPN and CDR2 as SVGIG (reference sequence). CDR3 protein: CAWSVPGGAGNQPQHF. The DNA for the CDR3 is TGTGCCTGGAGTGTACCCGGGGGGGCAGGCAATCAGCCCCAGCATTTT.

The chain is built from TRBV6-1 and TRBJ2-5; D is perhaps TRBD1 (5 bases). V lost 0 bases, J lost 5 bases, and 19 bases lay in between. Germline V lookup: CDR1 MNHNS, CDR2 SASEGT. The length of the CDR3 is 17 residues. The CDR3 nucleotides are TGTGCCAGCAGTGAAGCGCTTCCGGATGCGGCAGGGGAGACCCAGTACTTC. Encoded protein: CASSEALPDAAGETQYF.

This clone appeared a single time. The chain joins TRBV2 to TRBJ2-5, with D possibly being TRBD1 (5 bases). CDR1 and CDR2 (germline): SNHLY, FYNNEI. Between the trimmed V and J ends, which lost 4 bases and 4 bases, there was a span of 13 bases. This CDR3 is 14 amino acids long. The CDR3 DNA follows: TGTGCCAGCAGTGTTCAGGGTCCCGGAGAGACCCAGTACTTC. Its translation: CASSVQGPGETQYF.

The CDR3 DNA sequence: TGTGCCAGCAGCTTAGGGCAGCGGGGGATGAACACCGGGGAGCTGTTTTTT. It codes for CASSLGQRGMNTGELFF. J is TRBJ2-2 and V is TRBV7-3; TRBD2 aligns across 8 bases. CDR1 SGHTA and CDR2 FQGTGA come from the germline V gene. V shed 2 bases, J shed 1 base, and the junction held 6 bases outside the gene matches. The CDR3 is 17 residues long.

The chain links TRBV12-1 to TRBJ1-2; TRBD1 is taken as the D call from the table, unchecked against the DNA. TRBV12-1 is listed as a pseudogene. CDR3 length: 16 amino acids. As DNA, the CDR3 is TGTGCCAGCAGCTTTCTATCTCCGGGACAATACTATGGCTACACCTTC. It is translated as CASSFLSPGQYYGYTF.

The CDR3 is CASSLGTGVVSPLHF. CDR3 bases: TGTGCCAGCAGCTTAGGGACAGGGGTGGTTTCACCCCTCCACTTT. The chain couples TRBV7-2 to TRBJ1-6; 9 bases are shared with TRBD1. Germline CDR1 and CDR2: SGHTA and FQGNSA. CDR3 size: 15 residues. V was pared by 1 base and J by 9 bases, with 4 bases of the junction left unmatched.

The chain employs TRBV7-8 and TRBJ2-7, with 8 bases identical to TRBD2. J gave up 6 bases and V 10 bases, and 11 bases lay outside the gene matches. Germline V CDR1 and CDR2: SGHVS, FQNEAQ. The CDR3 extends over 13 amino acids. The CDR3 spells CATRPGTSTEQYF. The CDR3 DNA is TGTGCCACCCGGCCAGGGACTAGTACCGAGCAGTACTTC.

This chain joins TRBV27 and TRBJ1-5, with a weak D call TRBD1 (6 bases). The CDR3 has 17 amino acids. V was pared by 4 bases and J by 0 bases, with 16 bases between. Germline CDR1 is MNHEY and CDR2 is SMNVEV (reference sequence). CDR3 bases: TGTGCCAGCAGTTCCCTACTGGGGGCCTATAGCAATCAGCCCCAGCATTTT. As protein: CASSSLLGAYSNQPQHF.

The rearrangement links TRBV7-2 to TRBJ2-2; 10 positions match TRBD2. Germline loops: CDR1 SGHTA, CDR2 FQGNSA. The CDR3 is made up of 16 amino acids. V lost 1 base to trimming and J lost 6 bases; unmatched junction nucleotides: 5. CDR3: CASSLVSSGSAGELFF. In nucleotides, the CDR3 is TGTGCCAGCAGCTTAGTCTCTAGCGGGAGTGCCGGGGAGCTGTTTTTT.